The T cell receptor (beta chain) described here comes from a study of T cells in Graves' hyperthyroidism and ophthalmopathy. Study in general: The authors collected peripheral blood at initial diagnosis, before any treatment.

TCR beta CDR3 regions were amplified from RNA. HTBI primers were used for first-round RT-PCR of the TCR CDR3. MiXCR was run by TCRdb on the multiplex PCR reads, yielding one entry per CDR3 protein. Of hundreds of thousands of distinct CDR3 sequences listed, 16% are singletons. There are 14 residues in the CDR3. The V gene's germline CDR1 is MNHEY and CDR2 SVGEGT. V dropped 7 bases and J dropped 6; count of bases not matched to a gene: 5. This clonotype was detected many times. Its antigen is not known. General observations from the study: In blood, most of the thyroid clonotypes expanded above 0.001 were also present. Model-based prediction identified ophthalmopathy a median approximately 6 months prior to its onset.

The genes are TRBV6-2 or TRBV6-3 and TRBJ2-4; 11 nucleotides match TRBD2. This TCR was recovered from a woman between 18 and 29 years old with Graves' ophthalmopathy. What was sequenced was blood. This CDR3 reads CASKSGTSGNIQYF. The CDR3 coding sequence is TGTGCCAGCAAGTCCGGGACTAGCGGAAACATTCAGTACTTC.